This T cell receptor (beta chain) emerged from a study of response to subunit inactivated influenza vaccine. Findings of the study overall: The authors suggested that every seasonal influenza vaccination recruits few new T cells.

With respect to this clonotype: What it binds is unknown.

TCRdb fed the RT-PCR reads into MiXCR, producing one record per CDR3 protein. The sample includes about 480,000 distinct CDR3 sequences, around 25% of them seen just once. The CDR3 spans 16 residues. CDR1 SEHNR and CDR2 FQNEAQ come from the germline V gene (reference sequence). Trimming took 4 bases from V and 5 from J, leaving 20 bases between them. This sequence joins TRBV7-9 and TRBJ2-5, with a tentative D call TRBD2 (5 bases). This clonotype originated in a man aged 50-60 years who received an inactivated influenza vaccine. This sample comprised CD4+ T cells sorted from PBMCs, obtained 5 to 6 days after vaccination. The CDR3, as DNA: TGTGCCAGCAGCTCTACTAGGTGGGATAGGTCGGAGACCCAGTACTTC. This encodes CASSSTRWDRSETQYF.